This T cell receptor beta chain stems from a study of cytomegalovirus exposure and HLA in healthy donors. Turning to the study itself: Researchers previously reported finding fewer than 140 million unique TCR beta sequences from some 180 million T cells.

The PCR had 60 Vbeta and 13 Jbeta primers. As originally analysed: An analysis that came later counted 80 million or so unique TCR beta chains, around 12 million shared. The table came from immunoSEQ multiplex PCR; TCRdb's copy has only in-frame clones and leaves some out. V and J calls and clone size come straight from that table; D and trimming were deduced from the DNA. The repertoire has some 150,000 clones, 65% to 85% of them found once; the top ten carry more than 4%. Germline V gives CDR1 SGHRS, CDR2 YFSETQ. V was clipped by 4 bases and J by 0 bases; unmatched bases: 10. The CDR3 runs to 17 residues.

The chain employs TRBV5-1 and TRBJ1-3; the match to TRBD1 covers 7 bases. The specimen was PBMCs. This TCR was recovered from a woman between 35 and 50 years old in good health and CMV-seropositive. CDR3 in DNA: TGCGCCAGCAGCCCGGGCCTTACAGGGGCCTCTGGAAACACCATATATTTT. This translates into CASSPGLTGASGNTIYF.